The 7 T cell receptor beta chains listed next were all sequenced from one sample in a study of sequential checkpoint blockade in melanoma. Sample treatment: randomized to nivolumab then ipilimumab (arm A) or the reverse (arm B). Produced via immunoSEQ multiplex PCR; TCRdb's table is partial and in-frame only. The table has around 5,000 clones, about 72% seen once. The source was CD8+ T cells sorted from blood (inferred from file names), collected from a patient given nivolumab and ipilimumab in sequence. These receptors came from a human donor with melanoma.

This chain uses TRBV27 with TRBJ2-2; 7 bases agree with TRBD1. This CDR3 spans 12 amino acids. The V and J ends lost 6 bases and 5 bases, in that order; junction bases with no gene match: 0. Germline lookup yields CDR1 MNHEY and CDR2 SMNVEV (reference sequence). Here the CDR3 DNA reads TGTGCCAGCAGACAGGGGACCGGGGAGCTGTTTTTT. This gives the protein CASRQGTGELFF.

The V gene is TRBV28, the J gene TRBJ1-6, with D possibly being TRBD1 (6 bases). The CDR3 contains 18 residues. The germline gives CDR1 MDHEN, CDR2 SYDVKM. V lost 3 bases to trimming and J lost 0 bases, with 15 bases between them. The DNA for the CDR3 is TGTGCCAGCAGTTTGCTTGGGACACTGAGCTCCTATAATTCACCCCTCCACTTT. This translates into CASSLLGTLSSYNSPLHF.

This clone was seen a single time. The V call is TRBV6-5, the J call TRBJ1-1; 7 bases agree with TRBD1. The germline gives CDR1 MNHEY, CDR2 SVGAGI. With V trimmed by 4 bases and J by 7 bases, 3 bases remained unmatched. The CDR3 covers 12 residues. Written as DNA, the CDR3 is TGTGCCAGCAGTTCAGGGGGAAGTGAAGCTTTCTTT. It translates to CASSSGGSEAFF.

The CDR3 protein is CASSQDGTNPYEQYF. The CDR3 DNA reads as TGTGCCAGCAGCCAAGATGGGACTAACCCCTACGAGCAGTACTTC. The rearrangement links TRBV4-2 to TRBJ2-7; TRBD2 matches 7 bases. V gave up 0 bases and J gave up 2 bases; unmatched junction bases: 4. Germline-derived CDR1 and CDR2 are LGHNA and YNFKEQ. The CDR3 runs 15 residues.

The chain is built from TRBV5-5 and TRBJ2-2; 9 bases are shared with TRBD2. Germline CDR1 reads SGHKS; CDR2 reads YYEKEE (reference sequence). The trim removed 3 bases at V and 4 bases at J, leaving 4 bases unmatched. The CDR3 extends over 15 amino acids. This chain's CDR3 is CASSWRGGLTGELFF. The DNA of the CDR3 is TGTGCCAGCAGCTGGCGGGGGGGCCTCACCGGGGAGCTGTTTTTT.

This chain uses TRBV7-3 with TRBJ2-1, with D hard to call. The CDR3 spans 14 residues. V was shortened by 7 bases and J by 0 bases, with 10 bases between the two germline ends. Germline loops: CDR1 SGHTA, CDR2 FQGTGA. The CDR3 DNA reads as TGTGCCAGCACTGAGGTGGTCTCCTACAATGAGCAGTTCTTC. Protein: CASTEVVSYNEQFF.

This chain uses TRBV6-6 with TRBJ2-2; D remains ambiguous. V lost 7 bases to trimming and J lost 1 base, with 16 bases between them. Looked up from germline, CDR1 is MNHNY and CDR2 is SVGAGI (reference sequence). CDR3 length: 16 amino acids. CDR3 nucleotide sequence: TGTGCCAGCACTCCCCTCGGCGGCCGGAACACCGGGGAGCTGTTTTTT. Its translation is CASTPLGGRNTGELFF.